This TCR beta chain was identified during a study of blood T cell repertoires in COVID-19. On the study more broadly: Donors in the United States, Italy and Spain gave samples during acute or convalescent COVID-19. The cDNA or gDNA used as material had been derived from T cells, B-cell-depleted T cells, or PBMCs.

In the original analysis: Cell counts per sample came from amplifying reference gene primers. TCRdb's table, derived via immunoSEQ multiplex PCR, lists solely in-frame clones and lacks some. That table is the source of V, J and clone size, and D and trimming were worked out from the DNA. The table lists about 270,000 clones, about nine tenths of them singletons, with roughly 8% in the top ten. The source material was peripheral blood. The sequence was obtained from a man aged 40-55 years with active or convalescent COVID-19.

CDR3 region: CASEGDRAAGELFF. DNA for the CDR3: TGCGCCAGCGAGGGGGACAGGGCGGCCGGGGAGCTGTTTTTT. J is TRBJ2-2 and V is TRBV10-1, with 9 bases lining up with TRBD1. The CDR3 length is 14 residues. V dropped 8 bases and J dropped 6; count of bases not matched to a gene: 7. The V gene's germline CDR1 is WNHNN and CDR2 SYGVQD (reference sequence).